The T cell receptor beta chain under discussion was sequenced for a study of cytomegalovirus exposure and HLA in healthy donors (dated by TCRdb to 2017 to 2019). About the full investigation: According to an earlier analysis of 587 of the donors, some 180 million T cells yielded 95 million to 140 million unique TCR beta sequences and 276 Gb of sequence data. The genetic ancestry cluster associated with self-reported Caucasian donors included about 84% of the 300 to 400 genotyped donors. On average, approximately 250,000 unique TCR beta nucleotide sequences were sequenced per donor among 350 to 400 genotyped donors of the cohort, with 15% to 20% of those sequences being non-productive. A handful of DR-DQ haplotypes were handled as single units for association and clustering because linkage in the cohort was strong. All discovery cohort repertoires had been generated using a single sequencing platform. Donor age, sex, ethnicity and CMV serostatus were collected together with the repertoire data. HLA typing covered class I and class II loci at four-digit resolution. Typing coverage varied by locus: about 629-640 donors for A, B, C, DRB1 and DQB1; around 560 for DQA1; nearly 610 for DPA1; some 470 for DPB1. The later analysis used no new phenotypic data to find candidate immune exposures, relying instead on TCR beta sequences and their occurrence across donors. The study aimed to test whether signatures of past pathogen exposure could be identified by cataloging public T cell receptors. About 320 gigabases of sequencing data and 70 million to 100 million unique TCR sequences were included in an early release covering about 600 HLA-typed donors. The study profiled the T cell repertoires of more than 500 subjects by immunosequencing and related them to cytomegalovirus serostatus. Besides the first cohort of roughly 640 subjects, a separate validation cohort made up of about 120 different subjects was used. A later genetic analysis used genome-wide SNP genotypes for about three fifths of the 666 donors, treating that subset as a discovery cohort. To decide whether each TCR beta V gene segment behaved as functional or pseudogenic, an earlier analysis of some 580 of the donors relied on high-throughput TCR beta sequencing. High-throughput TCR immunosequencing, statistical association of individual TCRs with disease status, and machine learning were combined to predict cytomegalovirus infection status. A later analysis re-examined previously published TCR beta repertoires from hundreds of donors and added high-resolution HLA genotyping to investigate patterns of TCR occurrence.

As concerns this clone: The clone's antigen remains unknown. Base qualities were left out, and no much larger clone turns up one base away.

In total, approximately 610 healthy bone marrow donors made up the cohort. At the time of sampling, all cohort members were nominally healthy, though unrecorded immune exposures were likely present. The donor was CMV seronegative and belonged to the group of approximately 320 seronegative cohort members. A peripheral blood sample was collected from each donor, and TCR beta sequencing was performed on peripheral blood mononuclear cells. The Qiagen DNeasy Blood Extraction Kit was used to extract genomic DNA from the blood cell samples. What the authors observed across the whole study: Because counts were too low, seventeen rarely observed V segments, including chromosome 9 orphons, were left out of the earlier analysis of about 620 of the donors. In a later genetic analysis, fewer N-insertions in productive TCRs were reported among donors in an Asian-associated ancestry cluster than the roughly 700-donor mean. V-gene and J-gene trimming of TCR beta chains was associated with a missense DCLRE1C variant in a later genetic analysis, and the association was replicated in an independent cohort. Presence/absence analyses assumed roughly uniform sequencing depth across donors, an assumption that may not hold. In an earlier analysis of 450 to 750 of the donors, most TCR beta V segments appeared in productive rearrangements about 87% or about 30% of the time, broadly matching IMGT annotations. The sequencing pipeline was judged likely to have produced a cluster of highly shared sequence variants as a technical artifact. Compared with equally common non-associated chains, HLA-associated TCR beta chains in a later analysis were more clonally expanded and had lower generation probabilities. Across donors, most TCR sequences were observed very rarely, whereas some public TCRs were present in many individuals. Linkage disequilibrium might explain the correlated functional status among segregating V segments, but an unknown experimental factor could not be excluded. A further reported finding was that TCR beta sequences accurately predicted the HLA-A and HLA-B alleles for most subjects in the first cohort. Most CMV-associated TCR beta chains appeared to be HLA-restricted in a later analysis, and the HLA associations seemed to be driven largely by CMV exposure. The authors suggested that the approach could potentially be generalized to other disease states and immunological phenotypes. In this cohort, only TCR beta chains were sequenced, and detectable features were limited by the absence of alpha or paired-chain data. In a later analysis, the rate of TCR association differed among HLA loci, with DRB1 alleles having the most associated TCRs and HLA-C alleles having the fewest. Immune exposure information for the cohort was limited to CMV serostatus. Several of the top co-occurrence clusters appeared to be linked to parvovirus B19, influenza, CMV and Epstein-Barr virus, according to a later analysis. Because HLA typing was unavailable for some donors at each locus, only the typed subset was used in association tests. A later analysis associated about 16,000 TCR beta sequences with specific HLA alleles at a false discovery rate of 0.05. A total of fewer than 200 TCR beta chains were listed by the study as associated with cytomegalovirus. Strong co-occurrence of HLA alleles, especially DR and DQ, made assigning TCR associations to individual alleles difficult. In vitro tests confirmed that a few of the cytomegalovirus-associated TCR beta chains recognize cytomegalovirus antigens. Cytomegalovirus status was reported to be diagnosed by the classifier with high specificity and sensitivity in both the original and validation cohorts.

The library was obtained by the immunoSEQ multiplex PCR assay. For the multiplex PCR, a mixture combining 60 forward primers for TCR Vbeta segments and 13 reverse primers for TCR Jbeta segments was used. The CDR3 region of rearranged TCR beta genes was amplified from genomic DNA by a multiplex PCR assay. Amplified TCR beta libraries were sequenced as 87-base-pair reads on the Illumina HiSeq System. From the authors' description of their analysis: A later analysis counted about 76 million unique TCR beta chains across the 650 to 700 repertoires, and around 9.9 million of these chains were shared by at least two donors. Raw reads were error-corrected and collapsed into unique sequences by a nearest-neighbor algorithm in which closely related sequences were merged to remove PCR and sequencing errors. Alignment of CDR3 sequences to IMGT reference sequences was used to assign V, D and J gene segments. For a sequence to be retained, a match of at least six nucleotides was required to both a V gene segment and a J gene segment. Rearrangements were classified as productive when the CDR3 lacked stop codons and remained in frame with V and J, and all other rearrangements were classified as non-productive. CDR3 was defined by IMGT convention, running from the second conserved V-encoded cysteine to the conserved J-encoded phenylalanine. The earlier analysis of some 540 of the donors excluded any sequence lacking an unambiguous match to a single V gene segment. In an earlier analysis of around 600 of the donors, V segments were called functional above 56.7% productive rearrangements and were called segregating when the between-donor standard deviation exceeded 5%. A statistical classification framework was built for diagnosing cytomegalovirus status from the catalog of TCR beta chain sequences. In a later analysis, V and J genes were assigned by comparing TCR nucleotide sequences against IMGT/GENE-DB human TR gene sequences. A later analysis assigned CDR3 sequences and most-parsimonious VDJ recombination scenarios with the TCRdist pipeline. A later analysis defined each TCR beta chain by its CDR3 amino acid sequence plus V-gene family, and excluded reads lacking a unique V-gene family. In a later analysis, approximately 640 highly shared, low-generation-probability nucleotide sequences were removed to address suspected cross-contamination and a sequencing artifact. In a later analysis, a clonal expansion index was calculated for each public chain from normalized within-repertoire ranks of inferred template counts. Generation probabilities in a later analysis came from a VDJ recombination model fitted to out-of-frame rearrangements, and those results were checked against IGoR. A later analysis scored TCR-TCR, TCR-HLA and TCR-CMV co-occurrence with hypergeometric tests, applying a repertoire-size bias correction to TCR pairs. A later analysis estimated false discovery rates by permuting HLA or CMV assignments 20 times. In a later analysis, co-occurring TCRs were grouped using DBSCAN, with TCRdist sequence similarity added in when clustering inside HLA-allele-positive subsets. Repertoires with fewer than 30,000 or more than 120,000 public chains, plus five repertoires with anomalous nucleotide sharing, were excluded from co-occurrence clustering. As stored in TCRdb, this immuneACCESS dataset retains in-frame rearrangements with V and J assigned. A fraction of the clones does not appear; measured against another copy, unresolved V genes explain less than half of the discrepancy, and the remainder lacks a known reason. V, J and clone size are taken as reported in that table, and D and trimming were inferred from the DNA itself. The sample contains roughly 130,000 clones, roughly four fifths of them found a single time. 2.7% of the sample rests with the top ten.

The origin of this receptor is a boy between 2 and 10 years old in good health and CMV-seronegative. Material: PBMCs.

The nucleotide sequence reads TGTGCCAGCAGTAACGGGAGGGCCGACGGTGAGCAGTTCTTC. This encodes CASSNGRADGEQFF. This chain joins TRBV27 to TRBJ2-1; 8 bases in the junction line up with TRBD2. CDR1 MNHEY and CDR2 SMNVEV are derived from the germline V gene (reference sequence). V loses 5 bases at its end and J loses 9 bases; junction bases beyond the gene matches: 9. From its cysteine to its phenylalanine, the CDR3 spans 14 amino acids. Here the CDR3 DNA is all that survives: 42 bases in frame from base 1.